These 9 T cell receptor beta chains originate from one sample sequenced in a study of CD8+CD57+ T cells in acquired aplastic anemia. Both TCR beta VDJ combination and CDR3 sequence profiling were carried out. Genomic DNA was the template for this profiling. Each CDR3 protein gets one entry after TCRdb re-called the reads with MiXCR. The sample includes about 160,000 distinct CDR3 sequences, 70% to 75% of them seen just once. CD8+CD57+ cell expansion had been shown by flow cytometry in patients chosen for sequencing. The sequenced sample consisted of sorted CD4+, CD8+, or CD8+CD57+ T cells (not recorded which) from PBMCs. The receptors here all came from a human donor with aplastic anemia.

The chain couples TRBV9 to TRBJ1-1; 9 bases agree with TRBD1. Germline lookup yields CDR1 SGDLS and CDR2 YYNGEE. V shed 3 bases and J 4 bases; nucleotides not matched to a gene: 7. This CDR3 is 15 amino acids long. This chain's CDR3 is CASSGGDRVGTEAFF. CDR3 sequence (DNA): TGTGCCAGCAGCGGGGGGGACAGGGTTGGCACTGAAGCTTTCTTT.

The chain combines TRBV20-1 with TRBJ1-5; D uncertain. The V gene's germline CDR1 is DFQATT and CDR2 SNEGSKA (reference sequence). The ends were cut back, 3 bases at V and 0 bases at J, with 9 bases in the middle. This CDR3 region has 14 residues. CDR3 coding DNA: TGCAGTGCTAGGTCTTTGAATAGCAATCAGCCCCAGCATTTT. The encoded protein is CSARSLNSNQPQHF.

The chain has TRBV10-3 and TRBJ2-3; D might be TRBD2 (7 bases). V lost 10 bases to trimming and J lost 5 bases, with 22 bases between them. This CDR3 is 15 amino acids long. Germline V gene data show CDR1 as ENHRY and CDR2 as SYGVKD. The DNA for the CDR3 is TGTGCCACCGGCGCGGGGGCGCAGGGCGGAGATACGCAGTATTTT. Protein product: CATGAGAQGGDTQYF.

This clonotype was observed a handful of times. The V and J genes are TRBV10-3 and TRBJ1-1; a weak D match, TRBD1 (5 bases). The germline CDR1 and CDR2 sequences are ENHRY and SYGVKD. V lost 1 base and J 1 base, leaving 7 bases between the germline ends. This CDR3 comprises 14 residues. The CDR3 bases are TGTGCCATCAGTGAGTTGGGGACGAACACTGAAGCTTTCTTT. This encodes CAISELGTNTEAFF.

The genes are TRBV12-3 or TRBV12-4 and TRBJ2-7; a possible D gene is TRBD1 (5 bases). The CDR3 consists of 14 residues. The ends were cut back, 6 bases at V and 5 bases at J, with 17 bases in the middle. The CDR3 DNA sequence: TGTGCCAGCAGCAACGACAGATGGCCTCACGAGCAGTACTTC. This sequence encodes CASSNDRWPHEQYF.

This clonotype has only a few counts. The chain uses TRBV4-3 and TRBJ2-5, with D unclear. V was cut by 4 bases and J by 5 bases, with 14 bases left in between. The germline CDR1 and CDR2 sequences are LGHNA and YSLEER. The CDR3 is 14 residues long. CDR3 sequence: CASSPTLARETQYF. The CDR3, as DNA: TGCGCCAGCAGCCCGACCTTAGCCCGGGAGACCCAGTACTTC.

This clonotype was recorded only once. J is TRBJ1-1 and V is TRBV29-1, with TRBD1 matching over 8 bases. CDR3 length: 14 residues. Germline V gives CDR1 SQVTM, CDR2 ANQGSEA. With V trimmed by 6 bases and J by 0 bases, 6 bases remained unmatched. The CDR3 here is CSVAGGMMNTEAFF. CDR3 nucleotide sequence: TGCAGCGTCGCAGGGGGCATGATGAACACTGAAGCTTTCTTT.

The chain is built from TRBV7-2 and TRBJ2-7; 10 bases agree with TRBD2. Germline-derived CDR1 and CDR2 are SGHTA and FQGNSA. Trimming at V came to 1 base and at J to 2 bases, leaving 2 bases not matched to a gene. This CDR3 is built from 15 residues. DNA of the CDR3: TGTGCCAGCAGCTTAGATACTAGCGGGGCCTACGAGCAGTACTTC. Translating it yields CASSLDTSGAYEQYF.

This clonotype was counted a few times. The gene calls are TRBV20-1 and TRBJ2-1; a possible D gene is TRBD2 (6 bases). Germline V gene data show CDR1 as DFQATT and CDR2 as SNEGSKA (reference sequence). Trimming removed 6 bases from V and 11 bases from J, with 14 bases in between. The CDR3 runs to 11 residues. CDR3 DNA sequence: TGCAGTGCCGTCGGGACTCTCCAGCAGTTCTTC. This encodes CSAVGTLQQFF.